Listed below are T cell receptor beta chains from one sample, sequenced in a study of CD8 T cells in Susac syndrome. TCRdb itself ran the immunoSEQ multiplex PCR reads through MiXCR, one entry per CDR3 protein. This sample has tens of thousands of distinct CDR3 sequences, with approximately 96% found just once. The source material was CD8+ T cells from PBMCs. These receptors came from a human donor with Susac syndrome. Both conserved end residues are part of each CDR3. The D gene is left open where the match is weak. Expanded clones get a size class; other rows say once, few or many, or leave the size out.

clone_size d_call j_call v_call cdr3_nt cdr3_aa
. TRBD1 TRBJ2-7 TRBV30 TGTGCCTGGAGTCGACAGGGGAGACAGTACTTC CAWSRQGRQYF
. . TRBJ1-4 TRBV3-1 TGTGCCAGCAGCCAAGGGGTAGCAACTAATGAAAAACTGTTTTTT CASSQGVATNEKLFF
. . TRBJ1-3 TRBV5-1 TGCGCCAGCAGCTTTGGCGCAGAGACTGGAAACACCATATATTTT CASSFGAETGNTIYF
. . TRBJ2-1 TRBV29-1 TGCAGCGTTAGCGACACGTCAGGGGGGAATGAGCAGTTCTTC CSVSDTSGGNEQFF
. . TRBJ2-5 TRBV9 TGTGCCAGCAGCGTAGGTCCAGTGAAAGAGACCCAGTACTTC CASSVGPVKETQYF
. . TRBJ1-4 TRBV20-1 TGCAGTGCTAGAGGCGCTAATGATGAAAAACTGTTTTTT CSARGANDEKLFF
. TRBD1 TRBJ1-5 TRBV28 TGTGCCAGCAGGACAGGGGGGAGCAATCAGCCCCAGCATTTT CASRTGGSNQPQHF
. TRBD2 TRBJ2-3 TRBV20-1 TGCAGTGCTAGAGATCAGTCTAGCGGGACTGGGGATACGCAGTATTTT CSARDQSSGTGDTQYF
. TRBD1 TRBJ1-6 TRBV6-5 TGTGCCAGCAGTTTTGGGGACAGTGATTCACCCCTCCACTTT CASSFGDSDSPLHF
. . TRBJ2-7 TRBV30 TGTGCCTGGAGTGTACAGGAGGACGAGCAGTACTTC CAWSVQEDEQYF
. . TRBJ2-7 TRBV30 TGTGCCTGGAGTGCGGCCAGGGTCTACGAGCAGTACTTC CAWSAARVYEQYF
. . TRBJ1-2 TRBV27 TGTGCCAGCAGTTCACCCGGGCAGAACTATGGCTACACCTTC CASSSPGQNYGYTF
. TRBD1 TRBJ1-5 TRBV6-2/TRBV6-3 TGTGCCAGCAGTTTTCCACAGGGGGTGAGCAATCAGCCCCAGCATTTT CASSFPQGVSNQPQHF
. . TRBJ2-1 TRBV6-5 TGTGCCAGCAGGAGACCGGGGAATGAGCAGTTCTTC CASRRPGNEQFF
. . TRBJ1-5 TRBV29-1 TGCAGCGTTGCGTGGGAAAATCAGCCCCAGCATTTT CSVAWENQPQHF
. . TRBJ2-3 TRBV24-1 TGTGCCATTAATAGCGCTGATGGAGATACGCAGTATTTT CAINSADGDTQYF
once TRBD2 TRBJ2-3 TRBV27 TGTGCCAGCAGCCCTCCCCAGCGGGGGGACACAGATACGCAGTATTTT CASSPPQRGDTDTQYF
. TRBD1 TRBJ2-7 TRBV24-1 TGTGCCACCAGTGACCCCGGACAGGGGAACGCCTACGAGCAGTACTTC CATSDPGQGNAYEQYF
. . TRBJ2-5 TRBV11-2 TGTGCCAGCAGCTTAGTTCCGGGGTTGCGAGAGACCCAGTACTTC CASSLVPGLRETQYF
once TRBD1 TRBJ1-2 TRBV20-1 TGCAGTGCTTCAGACGGGACAGGGGATAGAGGCTACACCTTC CSASDGTGDRGYTF
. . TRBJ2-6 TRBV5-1 TGCGCCAGCAGCGGGGGGGACAGGTCTGGGGCCAACGTCCTGACTTTC CASSGGDRSGANVLTF
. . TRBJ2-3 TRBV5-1 TGCGCCAGCAGCTTGGACGGGTCTTGGACAGATACGCAGTATTTT CASSLDGSWTDTQYF
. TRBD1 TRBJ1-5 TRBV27 TGTGCCAGCAGTTTAGCACAGGGGTATGGCAATCAGCCCCAGCATTTT CASSLAQGYGNQPQHF
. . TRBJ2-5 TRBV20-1 TGCAGTGCTAGGGTCCTCGGAGAGACCCAGTACTTC CSARVLGETQYF
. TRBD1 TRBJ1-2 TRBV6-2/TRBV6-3 TGTGCCAGCAGCAACAGGGGGCCCGCTGACTATGGCTACACCTTC CASSNRGPADYGYTF
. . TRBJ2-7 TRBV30 TGTGCCTGGAGCTTAGGGACACCCTCAATCTACGAGCAGTACTTC CAWSLGTPSIYEQYF
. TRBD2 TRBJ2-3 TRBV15 TGTGCCACCAGCAGAGGTGGCGGGGGGGCCGCAGATACGCAGTATTTT CATSRGGGGAADTQYF